The subject of this entry is one TCR beta chain. Next came a second PCR, run for about 7 to 12 cycles, which used a sample-barcoded 5' primer along with a J-beta primer mix. In TCRdb, the 5' RACE reads were re-called with MiXCR into one record per CDR3 protein. The data hold over 1,500,000 distinct CDR3 sequences, with about two fifths observed a single time. The data derive from a study of blood T cells in healthy people across ages. The receptor was derived from a human donor in good health. Specimen: blood.

The CDR3 DNA reads as TGTGCCAGCAGCAATCGGGGGGGAGGCTCCTACGAGCAGTACTTC. Translation: CASSNRGGGSYEQYF. The chain combines TRBV7-3 with TRBJ2-7; the match to TRBD2 covers 8 bases. Germline CDR1 and CDR2: SGHTA and FQGTGA. With 5 bases clipped from V and 0 bases from J, the junction kept 6 bases outside the gene matches. This CDR3 contains 15 residues. The full variable domain, completed using reference TRBV7-3 and TRBJ2-7, is GAGVSQTPSNKVTEKGKYVELRCDPISGHTALYWYRQSLGQGPEFLIYFQGTGAADDSGLPNDRFFAVRPEGSVSTLKIQRTERGDSAVYLCASSNRGGGSYEQYFGPGTRLTVT.